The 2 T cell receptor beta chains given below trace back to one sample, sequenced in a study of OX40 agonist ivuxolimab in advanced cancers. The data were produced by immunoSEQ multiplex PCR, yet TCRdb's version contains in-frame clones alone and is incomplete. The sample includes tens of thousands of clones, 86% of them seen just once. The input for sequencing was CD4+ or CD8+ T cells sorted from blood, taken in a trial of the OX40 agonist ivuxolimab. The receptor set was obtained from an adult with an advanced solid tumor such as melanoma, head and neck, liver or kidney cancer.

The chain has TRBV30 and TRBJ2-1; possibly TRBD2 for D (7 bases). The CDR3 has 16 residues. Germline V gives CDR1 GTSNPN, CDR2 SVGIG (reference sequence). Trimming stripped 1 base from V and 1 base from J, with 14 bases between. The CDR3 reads CAWSAKGGMSYNEQFF. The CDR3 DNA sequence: TGTGCCTGGAGTGCGAAGGGGGGGATGTCCTACAATGAGCAGTTCTTC.

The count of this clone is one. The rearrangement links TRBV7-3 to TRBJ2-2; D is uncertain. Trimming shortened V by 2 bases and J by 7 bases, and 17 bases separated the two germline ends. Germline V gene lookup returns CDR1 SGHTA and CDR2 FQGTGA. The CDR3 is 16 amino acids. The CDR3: CASSLLVAGLGGELFF. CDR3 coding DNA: TGTGCCAGCAGCTTATTAGTAGCTGGCCTGGGCGGGGAGCTGTTTTTT.